This entry lists 29 T cell receptor beta chains sequenced from one sample in a study of CD8 T cells in ankylosing spondylitis. TCRdb re-analysed the 5' RACE reads in MiXCR, keeping a single row per CDR3 protein. This sample carries about 140,000 distinct CDR3 sequences, 7% to 10% of them seen once, and the ten largest clones take under 7.5%. Sample: synovial fluid, either unsorted or a sorted T cell fraction (not recorded which). The receptors were gathered from a male donor with ankylosing spondylitis.

The chain is built from TRBV20-1 and TRBJ2-4, with D perhaps TRBD1 or TRBD2 (6 bases each). There are 15 residues in the CDR3. The ends were cut back, 3 bases at V and 4 bases at J, with 16 bases in the middle. CDR1 is DFQATT and CDR2 is SNEGSKA in the germline V gene (reference sequence). The CDR3 nucleotides are TGCAGTGCTAGGAGGGGAGGAGGGGGGAAAAACATTCAGTACTTC. Protein product: CSARRGGGGKNIQYF.

This clonotype was recorded a few times. The chain joins TRBV5-4 to TRBJ2-5; 7 nucleotides match TRBD2. J gave up 3 bases and V 0 bases, and 5 bases lay outside the gene matches. The CDR3 consists of 15 residues. Germline V gene sequence: CDR1 SGHNT, CDR2 YYREEE (reference sequence). The CDR3 coding sequence is TGTGCCAGCAGCTTGGTGGCTAGCGGAGAAGAGACCCAGTACTTC. As protein: CASSLVASGEETQYF.

This clonotype has just a few counts. This sequence joins TRBV11-1 and TRBJ2-2, with TRBD2 identical over 9 bases. CDR3 length: 19 residues. V trimming: 6 bases; J trimming: 6 bases; junction bases outside the gene matches: 20. Germline CDR1 and CDR2: SGHAT and FQDESV (reference sequence). CDR3 DNA: TGTGCCAGCAGTCCTATCCCGAGCGGGAGGTTAGGGACACCCGGGGAGCTGTTTTTT. Protein sequence: CASSPIPSGRLGTPGELFF.

This clonotype was detected many times. DNA for the CDR3: TGTGCCAGCAGCTTCGCGCCTAGGTCCTACGAGCAGTACTTC. Translated, it gives CASSFAPRSYEQYF. The V and J genes are TRBV7-2 and TRBJ2-7; D call uncertain. In germline, CDR1 is SGHTA, CDR2 FQGNSA. The V and J ends lost 3 bases and 1 base respectively, with 10 bases between them. This CDR3 has 14 residues.

The CDR3 region is CASSLGEGKRYF. CDR3 coding DNA: TGTGCCAGCAGCTTAGGGGAGGGCAAGAGGTACTTC. The rearrangement uses TRBV7-8 and TRBJ2-5; 7 nucleotides line up with TRBD2. In germline, CDR1 is SGHVS, CDR2 FQNEAQ. The CDR3 runs 12 residues. After removal of 1 base from V and 13 bases from J, the junction contained 6 bases not matched to a gene.

This clonotype was observed a handful of times. This sequence joins TRBV28 and TRBJ2-7; D may match TRBD1 or TRBD2 (5 bases each). The CDR3 totals 15 residues. Germline CDR1 MDHEN, CDR2 SYDVKM. Trimming shortened V by 5 bases and J by 2 bases, and 16 bases separated the two germline ends. The CDR3 DNA reads TGTGCCAGCAGTCCTCCCCTTCGAGGGGCCTACGAGCAGTACTTC. This translates into CASSPPLRGAYEQYF.

This clonotype came up many times. V usage is TRBV7-9 and J usage is TRBJ1-5; D uncertain. The CDR3 covers 16 residues. Germline lookup yields CDR1 SEHNR and CDR2 FQNEAQ (reference sequence). V lost 2 bases and J lost 0, with 11 bases in between. CDR3 in DNA: TGTGCCAGCAGCTTATTTCTGGGTTATAGCAATCAGCCCCAGCATTTT. Residues: CASSLFLGYSNQPQHF.

There are many counts of this clonotype. This rearrangement joins TRBV20-1 to TRBJ2-7, with D unclear. Trimming cost V 6 bases and J 4 bases, with 19 bases left between them. The CDR3 contains 14 residues. Germline CDR1 DFQATT, CDR2 SNEGSKA (reference sequence). The CDR3 bases are TGCAGTGCCTTCCTCCCATCAACCCCATACGAGCAGTACTTC. This codes for CSAFLPSTPYEQYF.

This clonotype has at least ten counts. The CDR3 is CASSLGTGEYQPQHF. CDR3 nucleotides: TGTGCCAGCAGTCTCGGGACAGGGGAGTATCAGCCCCAGCATTTT. The rearrangement joins TRBV12-3 or TRBV12-4 to TRBJ1-5, with 10 bases fitting TRBD1. This CDR3 has 15 residues. V was pared by 5 bases and J by 5 bases, with 6 bases of the junction left unmatched.

This clonotype was recorded a few times. The chain carries TRBV7-2 and TRBJ2-5, with D perhaps assigned TRBD1 or TRBD2 (5 bases each). V shed 5 bases and J shed 7 bases, with 11 bases lying between them. The CDR3 totals 12 residues. The germline V gene encodes CDR1 SGHTA and CDR2 FQGNSA. The CDR3 nucleotides are TGTGCCAGCAGCACGGGACCGGGGACCCAGTACTTC. This encodes CASSTGPGTQYF.

This clonotype was counted between two and nine times. In DNA form, the CDR3 reads TGTGCCAGCAGCCGAGAGTTGGTGGCCGATGAAGCTTTCTTT. Its protein is CASSRELVADEAFF. This rearrangement joins TRBV4-2 to TRBJ1-1; no reliable D call. CDR1 and CDR2 from the germline V gene are LGHNA and YNFKEQ. This CDR3 comprises 14 residues. Trimming took 4 bases from V and 7 from J, leaving 16 bases between them.

This clonotype occurred many times. The CDR3 sequence: CASSLSGGAYEQYF. The DNA for the CDR3 is TGCGCCAGCAGCTTGTCTGGGGGGGCCTACGAGCAGTACTTC. This chain joins TRBV5-1 and TRBJ2-7; 7 positions agree with TRBD2. This CDR3 is 14 amino acids long. Germline CDR1 is SGHRS and CDR2 is YFSETQ. Trimming removed 1 base from V and 2 bases from J; junction bases left unmatched: 3.

There are many counts of this clonotype. The chain links TRBV7-2 to TRBJ1-4; D remains unclear. CDR1 and CDR2 (germline): SGHTA, FQGNSA. The V end lost 3 bases, the J end lost 0 bases, and 11 bases lay between the germline ends. This CDR3 contains 16 residues. The CDR3 loop reads CASSFVFGATNEKLFF. The CDR3 DNA reads TGTGCCAGCAGCTTTGTCTTCGGGGCAACTAATGAAAAACTGTTTTTT.

The sample holds many counts of this clonotype. The chain uses TRBV28 and TRBJ1-5, with 7 bases identical to TRBD1. The CDR3 is 13 residues long. Germline values: CDR1 MDHEN, CDR2 SYDVKM. Trimming cost V 6 bases and J 5 bases; bases outside gene matches: 4. The CDR3, as DNA: TGTGCCAGCAGCCCTGACAGGGATCAGCCCCAGCATTTT. It encodes CASSPDRDQPQHF.

This clonotype came up a few times. The V gene is TRBV7-9, the J gene TRBJ1-2; tentative D call: TRBD1 (5 bases). This CDR3 spans 14 amino acids. From germline, CDR1 is SEHNR and CDR2 FQNEAQ (reference sequence). V lost 1 base and J 5 bases, leaving 11 bases between the germline ends. The CDR3, as DNA: TGTGCCAGCAGCTTAGGGGGGGAAGTATATGGCTACACCTTC. This encodes CASSLGGEVYGYTF.

This clonotype was detected a few times. The genes are TRBV5-1 and TRBJ2-1; 7 bases match TRBD2. In germline, CDR1 is SGHRS, CDR2 YFSETQ. The length of the CDR3 is 15 residues. Losses at the gene ends were 0 bases for V and 2 bases for J; bases not matched to a gene: 2. The CDR3 DNA reads TGCGCCAGCAGCTTGGAGAGCGGGGCCTACAATGAGCAGTTCTTC. This sequence encodes CASSLESGAYNEQFF.

This clonotype turned up a few times. The J gene is TRBJ2-7, the V gene TRBV20-1; 13 bases are a match to TRBD2. The CDR3 length is 13 residues. Germline V lookup: CDR1 DFQATT, CDR2 SNEGSKA (reference sequence). J lost 3 bases, V lost 8 bases, and 4 bases had no gene match. DNA for the CDR3: TGCAGTCGGACTAGCGGGAGCCGCTACGAGCAGTACTTC. Encoded protein: CSRTSGSRYEQYF.

In this sample, this clonotype turned up a few times. V and J are TRBV20-1 and TRBJ1-2; no clear D gene. The length of the CDR3 is 13 residues. Germline V lookup: CDR1 DFQATT, CDR2 SNEGSKA (reference sequence). Trimming left V 6 bases short and J 2 bases short, with 13 bases between. CDR3 sequence reads: CSAHYPPNYGYTF. CDR3 DNA sequence: TGCAGTGCCCACTACCCCCCCAACTATGGCTACACCTTC.

This sequence joins TRBV10-3 and TRBJ2-3; D gene unclear. V was cut by 2 bases and J by 5 bases, with 14 bases left in between. The CDR3 runs 15 residues. Germline CDR1 reads ENHRY; CDR2 reads SYGVKD. CDR3 protein: CAISERRATGDTQYF. For the CDR3, the DNA is TGTGCCATCAGTGAGCGTAGGGCCACCGGAGATACGCAGTATTTT.

This clonotype was counted ten times or more. The chain couples TRBV2 to TRBJ2-7; D uncertain. The germline CDR1 and CDR2 sequences are SNHLY and FYNNEI. CDR3 size: 13 residues. V lost 3 bases to trimming and J lost 2 bases, with 8 bases between them. The CDR3 coding sequence is TGTGCCAGCAGTGACGCCGGGCCCTACGAGCAGTACTTC. Translating gives CASSDAGPYEQYF.

The rearrangement links TRBV28 to TRBJ2-5, with 9 bases matching TRBD2. J lost 1 base, V lost 6 bases, and 9 bases had no gene match. The CDR3 contains 16 residues. Germline assignment: CDR1 MDHEN and CDR2 SYDVKM. The CDR3 nucleotides read TGTGCCAGCAGAACGTTAGCGGGGGCCCCCCAAGAGACCCAGTACTTC. Translated: CASRTLAGAPQETQYF.

J is TRBJ2-1 and V is TRBV12-3 or TRBV12-4, with TRBD2 identical over 12 bases. V lost 3 bases and J lost 6; bases outside the gene matches: 3. CDR3 length: 15 amino acids. The CDR3 here is CASSFLAGGRNEQFF. As DNA, the CDR3 is TGTGCCAGCAGTTTTCTAGCGGGAGGGCGCAATGAGCAGTTCTTC.

This clonotype has at least ten counts. This chain uses TRBV7-2 with TRBJ2-5; D not resolved. Deletions cut 4 bases from V and 5 bases from J, with 5 bases between. Germline V gives CDR1 SGHTA, CDR2 FQGNSA. The CDR3 totals 11 residues. The CDR3 sequence: CASSSTETQYF. The CDR3 DNA follows: TGTGCCAGCAGCTCTACGGAGACCCAGTACTTC.

This clonotype was counted ten times or more. This chain uses TRBV11-3 with TRBJ2-7; the D gene is possibly TRBD2 (6 bases). CDR1 is SGHNT and CDR2 is YENEEA in the germline V gene. CDR3 size: 13 residues. Trimming took off 5 bases at V and 0 bases at J, with 8 bases between the two ends. CDR3 amino acids: CASSAGGSYEQYF. The CDR3 region has the DNA TGTGCCAGCAGCGCCGGGGGCTCCTACGAGCAGTACTTC. Supplemented by reference TRBV11-3 and TRBJ2-7, the full variable domain reads EAGVVQSPRYKIIEKKQPVAFWCNPISGHNTLYWYLQNLGQGPELLIRYENEEAVDDSQLPKDRFSAERLKGVDSTLKIQPAELGDSAVYLCASSAGGSYEQYFGPGTRLTVT.

This sequence joins TRBV4-2 and TRBJ2-7; 7 bases agree with TRBD1. There are 13 residues in the CDR3. Looked up from germline, CDR1 is LGHNA and CDR2 is YNFKEQ. With 4 bases clipped from V and 10 bases from J, the junction kept 10 bases outside the gene matches. For the CDR3, the DNA is TGTGCCAGCAGCCTCCGGGACAGCCACTACCAGTACTTC. It codes for CASSLRDSHYQYF.

This clonotype was found many times. The V and J genes are TRBV7-2 and TRBJ1-1; a possible D gene is TRBD1 (5 bases). CDR3 length: 15 residues. Germline V gene data show CDR1 as SGHTA and CDR2 as FQGNSA. The ends were cut back, 3 bases at V and 2 bases at J, with 13 bases in the middle. The CDR3 reads CASSLDGGSNTEAFF. The CDR3 DNA reads as TGTGCCAGCAGCTTGGACGGGGGGTCTAACACTGAAGCTTTCTTT.

The table lists this clonotype with many counts. The chain is built from TRBV7-8 and TRBJ2-1; unclear D gene. The CDR3 length is 13 residues. V shed 5 bases and J shed 10 bases, with 15 bases lying between them. The germline V gene encodes CDR1 SGHVS and CDR2 FQNEAQ. CDR3 amino acids: CASSPPVVSEQFF. The CDR3 DNA follows: TGTGCCAGCAGCCCGCCCGTAGTGAGCGAGCAGTTCTTC.

This clonotype was seen at least ten times. V and J are TRBV7-3 and TRBJ1-6; D ambiguous. The germline V gene encodes CDR1 SGHTA and CDR2 FQGTGA. Trimming removed 3 bases from V and 3 bases from J, with 3 bases in between. This CDR3 region has 13 residues. This CDR3 is CASSFGYNSPLHF. CDR3 nucleotides: TGTGCCAGCAGCTTCGGCTATAATTCACCCCTCCACTTT. Full variable domain (missing parts from reference TRBV7-3 and TRBJ1-6): GAGVSQTPSNKVTEKGKYVELRCDPISGHTALYWYRQSLGQGPEFLIYFQGTGAADDSGLPNDRFFAVRPEGSVSTLKIQRTERGDSAVYLCASSFGYNSPLHFGNGTRLTVT.

This clonotype was counted only a few times. This CDR3 is CASSDTTVVGAFF. DNA for the CDR3: TGTGCCAGCAGTGATACGACGGTTGTTGGAGCTTTCTTT. The chain has TRBV2 and TRBJ1-1; D is undetermined. V lost 3 bases to trimming and J lost 10 bases, with 15 bases between them. CDR3 length equals 13 residues. CDR1 is SNHLY and CDR2 is FYNNEI in the germline V gene.